This entry features one T cell receptor beta chain sequence. There is no known antigen for this receptor. No much larger clone exists at a distance of one base, and base qualities are not known. This sample is drawn from a study of control samples from healthy donors and cancer patients (dated by TCRdb to about 2020). The library relied on the immunoSEQ multiplex PCR assay. The table comes from immuneACCESS by way of TCRdb, which keeps in-frame sequences with V and J called. Part of the clones is missing from these tables; in studies checked, under half for an unresolved V gene and the rest for unknown reasons. The sample includes 150,000 or so clones, with around 90% observed a single time. In total, the top ten clones hold 5.5% to 7% of the sample. Trimming costs V 7 bases and J 6 bases, and their ends lie 15 bases apart. The germline V gene gives CDR1 as SGHTA and CDR2 as FQGNSA. The CDR3 starts with the cysteine, ends with the phenylalanine, and has 13 residues. Just the 39-base CDR3 DNA is kept, in frame starting at base 1.

Source material: blood. The V gene is TRBV7-2 and the J gene is TRBJ1-2; a weak D assignment points to TRBD1 (5 bases agree). The source is a young man in good health. The CDR3 reads CASTPRRDDGYTF. The nucleotide sequence reads TGTGCCAGCACCCCGCGGAGGGACGATGGCTACACCTTC.